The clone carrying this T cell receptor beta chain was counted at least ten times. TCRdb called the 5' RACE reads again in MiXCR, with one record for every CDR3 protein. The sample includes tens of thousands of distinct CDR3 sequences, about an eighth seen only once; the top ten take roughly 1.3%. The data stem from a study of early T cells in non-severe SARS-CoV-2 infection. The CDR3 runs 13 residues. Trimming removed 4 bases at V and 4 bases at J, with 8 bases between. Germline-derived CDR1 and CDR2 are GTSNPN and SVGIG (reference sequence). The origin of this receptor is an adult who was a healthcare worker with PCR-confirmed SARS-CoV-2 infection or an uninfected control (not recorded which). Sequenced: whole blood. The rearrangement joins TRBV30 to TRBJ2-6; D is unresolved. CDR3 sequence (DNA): TGTGCCTGGATAGGGAACGGGGCCAACGTCCTGACTTTC. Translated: CAWIGNGANVLTF. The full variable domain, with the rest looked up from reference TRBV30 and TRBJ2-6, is SQTIHQWPATLVQPVGSPLSLECTVEGTSNPNLYWYRQAAGRGLQLLFYSVGIGQISSEVPQNLSASRPQDRQFILSSKKLLLSDSGFYLCAWIGNGANVLTFGAGSRLTVL.